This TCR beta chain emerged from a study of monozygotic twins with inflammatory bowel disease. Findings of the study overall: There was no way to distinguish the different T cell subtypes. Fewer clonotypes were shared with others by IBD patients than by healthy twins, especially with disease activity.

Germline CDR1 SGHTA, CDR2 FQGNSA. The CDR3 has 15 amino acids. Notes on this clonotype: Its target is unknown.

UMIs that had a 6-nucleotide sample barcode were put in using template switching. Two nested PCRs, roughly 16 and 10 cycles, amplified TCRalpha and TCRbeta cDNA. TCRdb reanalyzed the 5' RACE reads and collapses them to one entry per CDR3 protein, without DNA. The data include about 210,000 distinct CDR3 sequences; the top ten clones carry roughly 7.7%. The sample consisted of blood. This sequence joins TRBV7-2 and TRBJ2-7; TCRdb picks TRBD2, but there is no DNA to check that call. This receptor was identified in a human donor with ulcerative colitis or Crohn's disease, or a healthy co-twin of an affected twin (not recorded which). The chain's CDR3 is CASSSWSGGPGEQYF.